This T cell receptor beta chain was sequenced for a study of neurological immune-mediated disorders. Findings and caveats of the study: The greatest TCR clonal expansion occurred in HTLV-1-associated myelopathy and the least in multiple sclerosis, which fell below healthy controls.

This CDR3 has 15 amino acids. Between the trimmed V and J ends, which lost 3 bases and 4 bases, there was a span of 13 bases. Germline assignment: CDR1 SGHTA and CDR2 FQGNSA. This clonotype occurred many times. Its cognate antigen is unknown. With 10-nucleotide random UMIs, 5'RACE was used to make the cDNA. TCRdb re-called the 5' RACE reads through MiXCR, storing one row per CDR3 protein. The sample lists 20,000 to 30,000 distinct CDR3 sequences; about 6.3% were seen once. It was blood bank volunteers in Maryland, USA who made up the healthy controls. The genes are TRBV7-2 and TRBJ1-5, with D perhaps TRBD1 (6 bases). The sequence was collected from a woman aged 40 to 50 in good health. The sample was PBMCs. The DNA of the CDR3 is TGTGCCAGCAGCTTGGACAGCGCGGGGAATCAGCCCCAGCATTTT. The encoded protein is CASSLDSAGNQPQHF.